The sample holds a few counts of the clone carrying this T cell receptor beta chain. These data come from a study of OX40 agonist ivuxolimab in advanced cancers. Study background: Three patients, one with hepatocellular carcinoma and two with cutaneous melanoma, achieved partial responses.

The CDR3 covers 16 residues. Trimming pared 7 bases from V and 0 bases from J, leaving 18 bases between. CDR1 and CDR2 (germline): MNHEY, SMNVEV (reference sequence). Measured with immunoSEQ multiplex PCR; TCRdb has only the in-frame clones, and not every one. The sample yields tens of thousands of clones, approximately 92% seen once. The clonotype was recovered from an adult with an advanced solid tumor such as melanoma, head and neck, liver or kidney cancer. The chain is built from TRBV27 and TRBJ1-2; D may be TRBD1 (6 bases). This material consisted of CD4+ or CD8+ T cells sorted from blood, taken in a trial of the OX40 agonist ivuxolimab. The CDR3 protein is CASTSFGGAANYGYTF. CDR3 coding DNA: TGTGCCAGCACCTCTTTTGGGGGGGCAGCTAACTATGGCTACACCTTC.